A selection of T cell receptor beta chains follows, all from one sample in a study of T cell repertoires in cytomegalovirus infection. No antigen has been identified for these receptors. One entry per CDR3 protein results from TCRdb running MiXCR on the reads. The repertoire has 370,000 or so distinct CDR3 sequences, around a third of them found once; the top ten carry 13%. The specimen was cultured PBMCs, collected from culture after CMV antigen stimulation. Receptors were obtained from a human donor in good health (CMV status not recorded). Some clones in this sample may be carry-over from other donors' samples. Both conserved end residues are part of each CDR3. Each record gives: clone size, V gene, D gene, J gene, CDR3 protein, CDR3 DNA. D genes are given only for firm matches. Only part of the rows carry a size: once, few, many, or a class if the clone is expanded.

clone_size: .; v_call: TRBV5-4; d_call: .; j_call: TRBJ2-3; cdr3_aa: CASSLGVVTDTQYF; cdr3_nt: TGTGCCAGCAGCTTGGGAGTTGTCACAGATACGCAGTATTTT
clone_size: many; v_call: TRBV7-2; d_call: .; j_call: TRBJ2-6; cdr3_aa: CASSPVTGGANVLTF; cdr3_nt: TGTGCCAGCAGCCCGGTTACGGGTGGGGCCAACGTCCTGACTTTC
clone_size: few; v_call: TRBV6-2/TRBV6-3; d_call: TRBD2; j_call: TRBJ2-1; cdr3_aa: CASSFTSGSSAEQFF; cdr3_nt: TGTGCCAGCAGTTTTACTAGCGGGAGTTCCGCGGAGCAGTTCTTC
clone_size: once; v_call: TRBV11-3; d_call: .; j_call: TRBJ2-5; cdr3_aa: CASSRRDGLETQYF; cdr3_nt: TGTGCCAGCAGCAGGCGGGATGGGCTTGAGACCCAGTACTTC
clone_size: .; v_call: TRBV11-2; d_call: TRBD1; j_call: TRBJ1-3; cdr3_aa: CASSTGAGNTIYF; cdr3_nt: TGTGCCAGCAGCACAGGGGCGGGAAACACCATATATTTT
clone_size: .; v_call: TRBV28; d_call: .; j_call: TRBJ2-2; cdr3_aa: CASSPTGTGELFF; cdr3_nt: TGTGCCAGCAGTCCTACAGGCACCGGGGAGCTGTTTTTT
clone_size: .; v_call: TRBV27; d_call: .; j_call: TRBJ1-5; cdr3_aa: CASTLKGGQPQHF; cdr3_nt: TGTGCCAGCACCCTTAAAGGAGGTCAGCCCCAGCATTTT
clone_size: few; v_call: TRBV19; d_call: .; j_call: TRBJ1-2; cdr3_aa: CASSISGTLNYGYTF; cdr3_nt: TGTGCCAGTAGTATTTCCGGGACACTAAACTATGGCTACACCTTC
clone_size: .; v_call: TRBV7-6; d_call: TRBD2; j_call: TRBJ2-7; cdr3_aa: CASSPALAVPGEQYF; cdr3_nt: TGTGCCAGCAGCCCGGCACTAGCGGTCCCGGGGGAGCAGTACTTC
clone_size: .; v_call: TRBV4-1; d_call: TRBD2; j_call: TRBJ2-2; cdr3_aa: CASSQVTSGRAFAGELFF; cdr3_nt: TGCGCCAGCAGCCAAGTGACTAGCGGGAGGGCCTTTGCCGGGGAGCTGTTTTTT
clone_size: .; v_call: TRBV7-6; d_call: TRBD2; j_call: TRBJ2-1; cdr3_aa: CASSQRPSGAIYNEQFF; cdr3_nt: TGTGCCAGCAGCCAGAGGCCTAGCGGGGCGATCTACAATGAGCAGTTCTTC
clone_size: .; v_call: TRBV11-2; d_call: TRBD1; j_call: TRBJ2-1; cdr3_aa: CASSKGQGHYNEQFF; cdr3_nt: TGTGCCAGCAGCAAGGGACAGGGACACTACAATGAGCAGTTCTTC
clone_size: .; v_call: TRBV19; d_call: TRBD1; j_call: TRBJ1-5; cdr3_aa: CASSRDRGVPQHF; cdr3_nt: TGTGCCAGCTCTCGGGACAGGGGGGTCCCCCAGCATTTT
clone_size: many; v_call: TRBV7-2; d_call: .; j_call: TRBJ1-1; cdr3_aa: CASSLQEGREGSAFF; cdr3_nt: TGTGCCAGCAGCCTCCAGGAGGGCAGAGAGGGATCGGCTTTCTTT
clone_size: .; v_call: TRBV7-2; d_call: .; j_call: TRBJ1-6; cdr3_aa: CASSFATERTDKGLSLHF; cdr3_nt: TGTGCCAGCAGCTTTGCCACTGAGAGGACGGACAAGGGGCTTTCCCTCCACTTT
clone_size: .; v_call: TRBV7-2; d_call: TRBD1; j_call: TRBJ1-3; cdr3_aa: CASSSGTGGWSGNTIYF; cdr3_nt: TGTGCCAGCAGCTCGGGGACAGGGGGCTGGTCTGGAAACACCATATATTTT
clone_size: few; v_call: TRBV7-2; d_call: TRBD2; j_call: TRBJ2-1; cdr3_aa: CASSLAGTSVWHEQFF; cdr3_nt: TGTGCCAGCAGCTTAGCGGGGACTAGCGTTTGGCATGAGCAGTTCTTC
clone_size: .; v_call: TRBV20-1; d_call: .; j_call: TRBJ1-4; cdr3_aa: CSARERAGDPEKLFF; cdr3_nt: TGCAGTGCTAGAGAAAGGGCAGGGGACCCTGAAAAACTGTTTTTT
clone_size: few; v_call: TRBV7-8; d_call: .; j_call: TRBJ2-5; cdr3_aa: CASSLARVENQETQYF; cdr3_nt: TGTGCCAGCAGCTTAGCGCGAGTAGAAAACCAAGAGACCCAGTACTTC
clone_size: few; v_call: TRBV7-2; d_call: .; j_call: TRBJ1-2; cdr3_aa: CASSLNSAGKSGGYTF; cdr3_nt: TGTGCCAGCAGCTTAAATTCCGCAGGAAAGTCGGGTGGCTACACCTTC
clone_size: .; v_call: TRBV6-2/TRBV6-3; d_call: .; j_call: TRBJ2-1; cdr3_aa: CASSYSARPGEQFF; cdr3_nt: TGTGCCAGCAGTTACTCCGCCCGTCCGGGTGAGCAGTTCTTC
clone_size: few; v_call: TRBV28; d_call: .; j_call: TRBJ2-7; cdr3_aa: CASSDLGRHPYEQYF; cdr3_nt: TGTGCCAGCAGCGATCTGGGGCGGCATCCCTACGAGCAGTACTTC
clone_size: few; v_call: TRBV5-6; d_call: .; j_call: TRBJ1-6; cdr3_aa: CASSLVPGDNSPLHF; cdr3_nt: TGTGCCAGCAGCTTGGTACCAGGAGATAATTCACCCCTCCACTTT
clone_size: many; v_call: TRBV7-2; d_call: .; j_call: TRBJ2-4; cdr3_aa: CASSLVLGDRGKNIQYF; cdr3_nt: TGTGCCAGCAGCTTAGTGTTAGGGGATCGCGGTAAAAACATTCAGTACTTC
clone_size: few; v_call: TRBV6-1; d_call: .; j_call: TRBJ1-2; cdr3_aa: CASSQYGYTF; cdr3_nt: TGTGCCAGCAGTCAGTATGGCTACACCTTC
clone_size: .; v_call: TRBV3-1; d_call: .; j_call: TRBJ1-2; cdr3_aa: CASSYGTADYTF; cdr3_nt: TGTGCCAGCAGCTACGGGACTGCGGACTACACCTTC
clone_size: .; v_call: TRBV7-2; d_call: .; j_call: TRBJ2-5; cdr3_aa: CASSLAFLQETQYF; cdr3_nt: TGTGCCAGCAGCTTAGCCTTCCTCCAAGAGACCCAGTACTTC
clone_size: .; v_call: TRBV19; d_call: TRBD2; j_call: TRBJ2-2; cdr3_aa: CASLQRSGLAGGNTGELFF; cdr3_nt: TGTGCCAGTTTACAAAGGTCGGGACTAGCGGGAGGGAACACCGGGGAGCTGTTTTTT
clone_size: .; v_call: TRBV7-3; d_call: .; j_call: TRBJ2-1; cdr3_aa: CASSLPLGDNEQFF; cdr3_nt: TGTGCCAGCAGCTTACCACTGGGGGACAATGAGCAGTTCTTC
clone_size: .; v_call: TRBV4-3; d_call: .; j_call: TRBJ2-6; cdr3_aa: CASSQDVYSGANVLTF; cdr3_nt: TGCGCCAGCAGCCAAGACGTCTACTCTGGGGCCAACGTCCTGACTTTC
clone_size: .; v_call: TRBV15; d_call: .; j_call: TRBJ2-7; cdr3_aa: CATSIGYEQYF; cdr3_nt: TGTGCCACCAGCATCGGATACGAGCAGTACTTC
clone_size: many; v_call: TRBV7-2; d_call: .; j_call: TRBJ2-1; cdr3_aa: CASSLPYNEQFF; cdr3_nt: TGTGCCAGCAGCTTACCTTACAATGAGCAGTTCTTC
clone_size: many; v_call: TRBV7-3; d_call: .; j_call: TRBJ1-1; cdr3_aa: CASSLGGPNTEAFF; cdr3_nt: TGTGCCAGCAGCTTGGGGGGCCCGAACACTGAAGCTTTCTTT
clone_size: few; v_call: TRBV28; d_call: TRBD1; j_call: TRBJ1-5; cdr3_aa: CASSRQHRDRESFQPQHF; cdr3_nt: TGTGCCAGCAGTCGCCAACATCGGGACAGGGAGTCGTTTCAGCCCCAGCATTTT
clone_size: .; v_call: TRBV23-1; d_call: .; j_call: TRBJ2-2; cdr3_aa: CASSQCSRLLNTGELFF; cdr3_nt: TGCGCCAGCAGTCAATGTTCCAGGCTCCTGAACACCGGGGAGCTGTTTTTT